This entry concerns a single TCR beta chain. This record belongs to a study of cytomegalovirus exposure and HLA in healthy donors. Trimming left V 4 bases short and J 4 bases short, with 11 bases between. The CDR3 consists of 13 residues. Germline CDR1 reads SGHNT; CDR2 reads YYREEE (reference sequence). The PCR employed 60 Vbeta primers together with 13 Jbeta primers. The table came from immunoSEQ multiplex PCR; TCRdb's copy has only in-frame clones and leaves some out. Of more than 90,000 clones listed, approximately 80% are singletons. The TCR was taken from a woman in her forties in good health and CMV-seropositive. The sample comprised PBMCs. V and J are TRBV5-4 and TRBJ1-2; TRBD1 might be the D (6 bases). This CDR3 reads CASSPDSSYGYTF. The CDR3 DNA sequence: TGTGCCAGCAGCCCGGACAGTTCCTATGGCTACACCTTC. The complete variable domain, with remaining parts taken from reference TRBV5-4 and TRBJ1-2, reads ETGVTQSPTHLIKTRGQQVTLRCSSQSGHNTVSWYQQALGQGPQFIFQYYREEENGRGNFPPRFSGLQFPNYSSELNVNALELDDSALYLCASSPDSSYGYTFGSGTRLTVV.